Listed here are 19 T cell receptor beta chains from one sample, sequenced in a study of blood T cell repertoires in COVID-19. Using immunoSEQ multiplex PCR, the repertoire was profiled, and TCRdb retains in-frame clones only, with some absent. The sample shows some 320,000 clones, 85% to 95% of them seen only once. The sequencing input was PBMCs or T cells enriched from blood (not recorded which). These TCRs come from a woman aged 25 to 39 who had been exposed to COVID-19.

This rearrangement joins TRBV6-5 to TRBJ1-1, with D perhaps TRBD1 (6 bases). The CDR3 runs to 16 residues. V gave up 0 bases and J gave up 1 base, with 12 bases separating them. Germline V lookup: CDR1 MNHEY, CDR2 SVGAGI. The CDR3 here is CASSYSMGAWNTEAFF. The CDR3 nucleotides read TGTGCCAGCAGTTACTCGATGGGGGCTTGGAACACTGAAGCTTTCTTT.

The chain links TRBV5-4 to TRBJ2-3; 8 nucleotides agree with TRBD2. The length of the CDR3 is 15 residues. Germline V gene data show CDR1 as SGHNT and CDR2 as YYREEE (reference sequence). The V and J ends lost 5 bases and 2 bases, in that order; junction bases with no gene match: 7. The CDR3 sequence: CASRQRGGLTDTQYF. CDR3 DNA: TGTGCCAGCAGGCAACGGGGGGGACTCACAGATACGCAGTATTTT.

This chain connects TRBV6-6 to TRBJ2-4, with D tentatively TRBD1 (6 bases). Germline values: CDR1 MNHNY, CDR2 SVGAGI (reference sequence). The CDR3 is 14 amino acids. V was pared by 5 bases and J by 8 bases, with 16 bases between. CDR3 region: CASSPGTIRDIQYF. The CDR3 DNA sequence: TGTGCCAGCAGTCCGGGGACAATAAGGGACATTCAGTACTTC.

The CDR3 nucleotides are TGTGCCAGTAGTATGTCTTTATCGACAGGGAGCTCCTACGAGCAGTACTTC. Protein sequence: CASSMSLSTGSSYEQYF. V usage is TRBV19 and J usage is TRBJ2-7; 7 bases fit TRBD1. J lost 0 bases, V lost 3 bases, and 11 bases had no gene match. The CDR3 runs 17 residues. Germline assignment: CDR1 LNHDA and CDR2 SQIVND (reference sequence).

V is TRBV12-5 and J is TRBJ1-1, with TRBD1 identical over 10 bases. The V gene end was trimmed by 1 base and the J gene end by 5 bases; junction bases not matched to a gene: 1. In germline, CDR1 is LGHNT, CDR2 FRNRAP. The CDR3 has 14 amino acids. The CDR3 sequence is CASGLGTGGTEAFF. The CDR3, as DNA: TGTGCTAGTGGTTTGGGGACAGGGGGAACTGAAGCTTTCTTT.

This chain uses TRBV13 with TRBJ1-3; no clear D gene. Trimming removed 5 bases from V and 2 bases from J, with 10 bases in between. CDR1 PRHDT and CDR2 FYEKMQ come from the germline V gene (reference sequence). This CDR3 is built from 14 residues. The CDR3 DNA is TGTGCCAGCAGCCGAGGGAGTGCTGGAAACACCATATATTTT. Residues: CASSRGSAGNTIYF.

The chain recombines TRBV4-3 with TRBJ1-2, with D perhaps matching TRBD1 (5 bases). The CDR3 length is 15 residues. CDR1 and CDR2 from the germline V gene are LGHNA and YSLEER. Trimming took off 0 bases at V and 2 bases at J, with 10 bases between the two ends. In nucleotides, the CDR3 is TGCGCCAGCAGCCAAGAGCAGGGCCTAAACTATGGCTACACCTTC. Translating it yields CASSQEQGLNYGYTF.

The chain is built from TRBV11-3 and TRBJ2-3; D uncertain. Germline CDR1 is SGHNT and CDR2 is YENEEA. The CDR3 is 13 residues long. V gave up 3 bases and J gave up 5 bases, with 9 bases separating them. The CDR3 sequence is CASSFSRKDTQYF. CDR3 in DNA: TGTGCCAGCAGCTTCTCGAGGAAAGATACGCAGTATTTT.

This chain joins TRBV7-9 and TRBJ1-1, with D maybe TRBD1 (6 bases). The CDR3 consists of 14 residues. Germline lookup yields CDR1 SEHNR and CDR2 FQNEAQ (reference sequence). The CDR3 coding sequence is TGTGCGGGCCTCCCCCGACAGGCAAACACTGAAGCTTTCTTT. Translating it yields CAGLPRQANTEAFF.

The chain joins TRBV3-1 (or the pseudogene TRBV3-2) to TRBJ1-1; D is possibly TRBD1 (6 bases). Germline-derived CDR1 and CDR2 are LGHDT and YNNKEL (reference sequence). Deletions cut 3 bases from V and 1 base from J, with 15 bases between. The CDR3 contains 16 residues. This CDR3 reads CASSHQRGGGNTEAFF. In nucleotides, the CDR3 is TGTGCCAGCAGCCACCAAAGGGGGGGCGGGAACACTGAAGCTTTCTTT.

This chain connects TRBV7-6 to TRBJ1-1, with a possible D match to TRBD1 (6 bases). Germline V gene sequence: CDR1 SGHVS, CDR2 FNYEAQ. Deletions cut 6 bases from V and 5 bases from J, with 13 bases between. This CDR3 comprises 13 residues. CDR3 nucleotide sequence: TGTGCCAGCAGTCCCCAGGGGTATACTGAAGCTTTCTTT. It is translated as CASSPQGYTEAFF. Variable domain in full (rest from reference TRBV7-6 and TRBJ1-1): GAGVSQSPRYKVTKRGQDVALRCDPISGHVSLYWYRQALGQGPEFLTYFNYEAQQDKSGLPNDRFSAERPEGSISTLTIQRTEQRDSAMYRCASSPQGYTEAFFGQGTRLTVV.

This clone has a handful of counts. This sequence joins TRBV19 and TRBJ2-4; TRBD1 agrees at 7 bases. Germline V CDR1 and CDR2: LNHDA, SQIVND (reference sequence). V shed 5 bases, J shed 1 base, and the junction held 8 bases outside the gene matches. The CDR3 runs 16 residues. The CDR3 sequence is CASSHTGVTAKNIQYF. DNA of the CDR3: TGTGCCAGTAGTCATACAGGGGTAACGGCCAAAAACATTCAGTACTTC.

This sequence joins TRBV9 and TRBJ1-2; no reliable D call. This CDR3 has 15 amino acids. With 0 bases removed from V and 4 bases from J, the gap between germline ends came to 13 bases. Germline V gene lookup returns CDR1 SGDLS and CDR2 YYNGEE. CDR3 sequence reads: CASSVAGQPSYGYTF. DNA for the CDR3: TGTGCCAGCAGCGTAGCTGGGCAACCCAGCTATGGCTACACCTTC.

V and J are TRBV18 and TRBJ1-2; 11 nucleotides match TRBD1. Per germline, CDR1 KGHSH and CDR2 LQKENI. J lost 4 bases, V lost 0 bases, and 7 bases had no gene match. The CDR3 runs to 17 residues. The CDR3 loop is CASSPPGQGVRSYGYTF. The CDR3 nucleotides read TGTGCCAGCTCACCACCGGGACAGGGGGTAAGAAGCTATGGCTACACCTTC.

The chain is built from TRBV10-3 and TRBJ2-5; 7 positions match TRBD1. The CDR3 is made up of 13 amino acids. CDR1 is ENHRY and CDR2 is SYGVKD in the germline V gene. V shed 3 bases and J 5 bases; nucleotides not matched to a gene: 3. CDR3 sequence: CAISEQGKETQYF. For the CDR3, the DNA is TGTGCCATCAGTGAACAGGGGAAGGAGACCCAGTACTTC.

The chain joins TRBV7-9 to TRBJ2-1; 9 nucleotides match TRBD2. This CDR3 has 18 residues. Per germline, CDR1 SEHNR and CDR2 FQNEAQ (reference sequence). V lost 5 bases and J lost 5; bases outside the gene matches: 16. The CDR3 sequence: CASSQRRLTSGGHNEQFF. CDR3 bases: TGTGCCAGCAGCCAGCGCCGCCTCACCAGCGGGGGGCACAATGAGCAGTTCTTC. Supplemented by reference TRBV7-9 and TRBJ2-1, the full variable domain reads DTGVSQNPRHKITKRGQNVTFRCDPISEHNRLYWYRQTLGQGPEFLTYFQNEAQLEKSRLLSDRFSAERPKGSFSTLEIQRTEQGDSAMYLCASSQRRLTSGGHNEQFFGPGTRLTVL.

The chain joins TRBV10-3 to TRBJ2-5, with TRBD2 matching over 13 bases. Germline V lookup: CDR1 ENHRY, CDR2 SYGVKD. V was clipped by 10 bases and J by 5 bases; unmatched bases: 13. The CDR3 is made up of 16 amino acids. The CDR3 coding sequence is TGTGCCAGCCGGACTAGCGGGGGAGCTACCTGGGAGACCCAGTACTTC. Protein product: CASRTSGGATWETQYF.

This chain uses TRBV24-1 with TRBJ2-5, with D possibly matching TRBD2 (5 bases). The CDR3 has 14 amino acids. Germline CDR1 and CDR2: KGHDR and SFDVKD. V was cut by 2 bases and J by 5 bases, with 11 bases left in between. The DNA of the CDR3 is TGTGCCACCAGTGATTCAGCGGTGGGGGAGACCCAGTACTTC. It yields the protein CATSDSAVGETQYF.

The chain combines TRBV7-2 with TRBJ2-1, with 10 positions matching TRBD2. Germline CDR1 SGHTA, CDR2 FQGNSA. The CDR3 consists of 19 residues. Trimming cost V 6 bases and J 8 bases; bases outside gene matches: 22. In DNA, the CDR3 is TGTGCCAGCAGTCCCCGCGGCCCCTCTAGCGGGGGATTAGTGGATGAGCAGTTCTTC. It yields the protein CASSPRGPSSGGLVDEQFF.